The clone carrying this T cell receptor beta chain was detected only once. The antigen is undetermined. This specimen belongs to a study of cytomegalovirus exposure and HLA in healthy donors. Notes on the study in general: The later analysis indicated that the majority of CMV-associated TCR beta chains appeared HLA-restricted.

CDR1 and CDR2 from the germline V gene are GTSNPN and SVGIG (reference sequence). This CDR3 region has 14 residues. V lost 4 bases and J lost 6, with 16 bases in between. The PCR contained 60 Vbeta and 13 Jbeta primers. Profiling relied on immunoSEQ multiplex PCR, and the TCRdb table lists in-frame clones only, not all of them. The data contain under 140,000 clones, over 60% of them seen just once; the ten biggest clones take up approximately 1.2%. Every donor was a healthy person donating bone marrow. The donors, nominally healthy at sampling, likely had unrecorded immune exposures. The specimen sequenced was PBMCs. The source of this sequence is a woman aged 30 to 39 in good health and CMV-seronegative. The chain uses TRBV30 and TRBJ2-1; D might be TRBD1 (5 bases). The CDR3 loop reads CAWKNQGFRNEQFF. The DNA of the CDR3 is TGTGCCTGGAAAAATCAGGGTTTTCGCAATGAGCAGTTCTTC.